One T cell receptor (beta chain) is described in this entry. This record comes from a study of blood T cell repertoires in COVID-19. Study overall: The study drew acute and convalescent COVID-19 samples from the United States, Italy and Spain. Sources were T cells, B-cell-depleted T cells, or PBMCs; the material itself was cDNA or gDNA.

Those enrolled, adults aged roughly 18 to 90 years, came from about two dozen US areas. This CDR3 has 14 residues. V lost 5 bases and J lost 5; bases outside the gene matches: 5. The germline gives CDR1 MNHEY, CDR2 SMNVEV (reference sequence). The authors' processing: Reference gene primer amplification yielded estimated nucleated cell counts. Sequenced by immunoSEQ multiplex PCR; TCRdb stores in-frame clones only, minus some. V and J calls and clone size are given by that table; D and trimming were obtained from the DNA. Here the sample spans some 460,000 clones, nearly 90% being singletons. The sample was PBMCs or T cells enriched from blood (not recorded which). This chain connects TRBV27 to TRBJ2-1; 8 positions match TRBD2. The clonotype was recovered from a young woman with acute COVID-19. The CDR3 DNA reads TGTGCCAGCAGTGAGGCAGCGGGAGACAATGAGCAGTTCTTC. It encodes CASSEAAGDNEQFF.